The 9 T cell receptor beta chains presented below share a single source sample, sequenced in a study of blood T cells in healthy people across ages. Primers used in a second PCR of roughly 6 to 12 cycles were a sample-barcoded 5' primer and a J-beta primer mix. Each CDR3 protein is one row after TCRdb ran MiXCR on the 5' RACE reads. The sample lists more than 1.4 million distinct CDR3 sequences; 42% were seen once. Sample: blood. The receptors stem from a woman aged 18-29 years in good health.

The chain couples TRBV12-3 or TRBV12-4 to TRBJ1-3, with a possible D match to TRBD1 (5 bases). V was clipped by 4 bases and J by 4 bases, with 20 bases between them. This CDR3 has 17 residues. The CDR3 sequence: CASSSRPPGGEGNTIYF. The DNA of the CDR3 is TGTGCCAGCAGTTCCAGGCCCCCGGGGGGAGAAGGAAACACCATATATTTT.

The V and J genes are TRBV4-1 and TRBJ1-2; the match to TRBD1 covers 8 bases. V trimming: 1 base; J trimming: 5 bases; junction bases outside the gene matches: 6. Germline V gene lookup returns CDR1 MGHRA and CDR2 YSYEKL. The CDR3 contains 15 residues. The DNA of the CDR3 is TGCGCCAGCAGCCAAGGGACAGGGAGCGGGTATGGCTACACCTTC. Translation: CASSQGTGSGYGYTF.

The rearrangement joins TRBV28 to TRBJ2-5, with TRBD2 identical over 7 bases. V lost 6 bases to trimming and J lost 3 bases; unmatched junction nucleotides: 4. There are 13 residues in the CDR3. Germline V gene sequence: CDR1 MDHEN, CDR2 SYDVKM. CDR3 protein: CASRMGGKETQYF. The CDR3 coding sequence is TGTGCCAGCAGGATGGGGGGGAAAGAGACCCAGTACTTC.

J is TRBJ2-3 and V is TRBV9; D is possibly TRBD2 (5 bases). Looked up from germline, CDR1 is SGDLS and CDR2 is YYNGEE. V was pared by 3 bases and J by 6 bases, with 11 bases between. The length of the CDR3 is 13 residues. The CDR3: CASSGASLDTQYF. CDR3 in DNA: TGTGCCAGCAGCGGTGCTAGCCTGGATACGCAGTATTTT. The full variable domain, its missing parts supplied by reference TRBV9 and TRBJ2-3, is DSGVTQTPKHLITATGQRVTLRCSPRSGDLSVYWYQQSLDQGLQFLIQYYNGEERAKGNILERFSAQQFPDLHSELNLSSLELGDSALYFCASSGASLDTQYFGPGTRLTVL.

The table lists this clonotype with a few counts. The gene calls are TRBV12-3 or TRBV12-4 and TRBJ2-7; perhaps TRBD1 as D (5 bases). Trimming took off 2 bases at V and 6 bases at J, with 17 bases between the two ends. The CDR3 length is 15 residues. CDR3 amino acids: CASSLRTIGLGEQYF. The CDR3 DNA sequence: TGTGCCAGCAGTTTAAGGACAATTGGCCTCGGCGAGCAGTACTTC.

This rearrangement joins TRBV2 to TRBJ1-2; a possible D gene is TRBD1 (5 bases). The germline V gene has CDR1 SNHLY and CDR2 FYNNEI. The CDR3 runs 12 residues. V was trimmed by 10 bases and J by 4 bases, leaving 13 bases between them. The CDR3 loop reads CATKGDSYGYTF. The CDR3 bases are TGTGCCACCAAAGGGGACTCCTATGGCTACACCTTC.

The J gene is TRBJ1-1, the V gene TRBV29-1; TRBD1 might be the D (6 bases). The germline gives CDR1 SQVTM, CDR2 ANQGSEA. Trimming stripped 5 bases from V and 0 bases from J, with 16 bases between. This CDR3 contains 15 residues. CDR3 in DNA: TGCAGCGTTATTGGGCACAGGGCGATGAACACTGAAGCTTTCTTT. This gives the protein CSVIGHRAMNTEAFF.

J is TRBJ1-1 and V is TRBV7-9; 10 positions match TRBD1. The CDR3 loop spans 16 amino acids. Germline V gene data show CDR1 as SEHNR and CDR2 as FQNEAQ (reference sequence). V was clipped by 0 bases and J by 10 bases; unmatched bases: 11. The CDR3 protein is CASSLAGTGATGGAFF. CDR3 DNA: TGTGCCAGCAGCTTAGCCGGGACAGGGGCCACGGGTGGAGCTTTCTTT.

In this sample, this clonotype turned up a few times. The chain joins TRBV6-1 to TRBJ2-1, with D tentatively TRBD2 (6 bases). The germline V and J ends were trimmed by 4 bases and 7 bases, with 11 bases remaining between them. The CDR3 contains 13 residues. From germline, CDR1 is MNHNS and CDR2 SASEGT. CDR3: CASSGRAGNEQFF. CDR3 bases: TGTGCCAGCAGTGGCCGAGCGGGTAATGAGCAGTTCTTC.